The TCR beta chain described here comes from a study of OX40 agonist ivuxolimab in advanced cancers. At the level of the study: Patients with prior anti-PD-1, anti-PD-L1 or anti-CTLA-4 therapy were eligible; about 41% had some. Study-wide results and caveats: Circulating CD4+ and CD8+ T cells showed clonal expansion by week 6 at 0.1 to 3.0 mg/kg. Certain nonresponders likewise exhibited a low normalized T-cell clonal expansion.

Details on this clone: The target antigen is unknown.

Assay used: immunoSEQ multiplex PCR; TCRdb lists only in-frame clones, some missing. The table has roughly 58,000 clones, more than 85% seen once. CDR1 is SGHDN, CDR2 FVKESK, per germline. The length of the CDR3 is 13 residues. V was clipped by 6 bases and J by 6 bases, with 11 bases between them. The clonotype was recovered from an adult with an advanced solid tumor such as melanoma, head and neck, liver or kidney cancer. The V gene is TRBV14, the J gene TRBJ2-2; the D gene is possibly TRBD1 (6 bases). The starting material was CD4+ or CD8+ T cells sorted from blood, obtained in a trial of the OX40 agonist ivuxolimab. CDR3 bases: TGTGCCAGCAGGCGACAGGTCGCCGGGGAGCTGTTTTTT. Amino acid sequence: CASRRQVAGELFF.